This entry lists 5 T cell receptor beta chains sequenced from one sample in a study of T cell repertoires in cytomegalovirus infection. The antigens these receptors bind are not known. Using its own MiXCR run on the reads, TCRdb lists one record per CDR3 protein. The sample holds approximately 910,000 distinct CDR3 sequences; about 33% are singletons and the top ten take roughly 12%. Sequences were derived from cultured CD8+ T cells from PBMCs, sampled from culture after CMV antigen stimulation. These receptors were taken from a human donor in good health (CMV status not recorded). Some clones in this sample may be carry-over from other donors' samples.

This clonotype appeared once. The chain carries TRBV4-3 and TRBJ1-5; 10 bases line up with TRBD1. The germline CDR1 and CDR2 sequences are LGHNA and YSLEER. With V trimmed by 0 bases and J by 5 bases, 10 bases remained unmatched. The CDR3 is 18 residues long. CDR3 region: CASSQDLTGQGWDQPQHF. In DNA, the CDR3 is TGCGCCAGCAGCCAAGATTTGACGGGACAGGGGTGGGATCAGCCCCAGCATTTT.

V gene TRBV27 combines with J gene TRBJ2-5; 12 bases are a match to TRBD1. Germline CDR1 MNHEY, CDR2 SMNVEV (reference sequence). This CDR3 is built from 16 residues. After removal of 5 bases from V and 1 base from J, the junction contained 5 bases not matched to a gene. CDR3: CASSPGTGGTQETQYF. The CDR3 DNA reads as TGTGCCAGCAGTCCCGGGACAGGGGGCACCCAAGAGACCCAGTACTTC.

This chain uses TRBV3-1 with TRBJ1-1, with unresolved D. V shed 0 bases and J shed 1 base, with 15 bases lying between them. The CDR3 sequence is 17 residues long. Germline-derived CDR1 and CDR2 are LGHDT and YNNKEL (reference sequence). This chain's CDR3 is CASSQDSFGEPNTEAFF. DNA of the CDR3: TGTGCCAGCAGCCAAGATTCATTCGGGGAACCGAACACTGAAGCTTTCTTT.

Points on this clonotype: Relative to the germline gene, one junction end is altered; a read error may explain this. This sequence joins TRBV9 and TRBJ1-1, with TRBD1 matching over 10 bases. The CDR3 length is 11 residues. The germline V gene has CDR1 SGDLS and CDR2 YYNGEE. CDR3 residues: CASSPRDRGIF. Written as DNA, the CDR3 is TGTGCCAGCAGCCCCCGGGACAGGGGAATCTTT.

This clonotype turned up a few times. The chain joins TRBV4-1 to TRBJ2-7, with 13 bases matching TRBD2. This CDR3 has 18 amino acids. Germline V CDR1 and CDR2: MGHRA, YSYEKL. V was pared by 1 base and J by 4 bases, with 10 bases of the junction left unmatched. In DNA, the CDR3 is TGCGCCAGCAGCCAAGTTTTACTAGCGGGGGGGATCGGTTACGAGCAGTACTTC. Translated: CASSQVLLAGGIGYEQYF.